The next 30 T cell receptor beta chains were all read from a single sample in a study of cytomegalovirus exposure and HLA in healthy donors. PCR used 60 Vbeta primers and 13 Jbeta primers. The data were produced by immunoSEQ multiplex PCR, yet TCRdb's version contains in-frame clones alone and is incomplete. The sample lists about 150,000 clones, just under 75% occurring once. The specimen was PBMCs. The source is a woman between 18 and 29 years old in good health and CMV-seronegative.

The genes are TRBV6-6 and TRBJ2-7, with 8 bases that match TRBD1. The CDR3 is made up of 15 amino acids. J lost 3 bases, V lost 2 bases, and 6 bases had no gene match. From germline, CDR1 is MNHNY and CDR2 SVGAGI (reference sequence). This CDR3 is CASSYEGTGDYEQYV. In nucleotides, the CDR3 is TGTGCCAGCAGTTACGAAGGGACAGGAGACTACGAGCAGTACGTC.

The rearrangement links TRBV7-2 to TRBJ2-6, with a tentative D call TRBD1 (5 bases). V lost 4 bases and J 4 bases, leaving 14 bases between the germline ends. The CDR3 length is 16 residues. Germline V gene lookup returns CDR1 SGHTA and CDR2 FQGNSA. CDR3 DNA: TGTGCCAGCAGCTCGCCGACAGTTACAGGGGCCAACGTCCTGACTTTC. As protein: CASSSPTVTGANVLTF.

This rearrangement joins TRBV30 to TRBJ2-2, with D hard to call. Germline V gene data show CDR1 as GTSNPN and CDR2 as SVGIG (reference sequence). This CDR3 is 15 amino acids long. V was pared by 0 bases and J by 0 bases, with 8 bases between. The CDR3, as DNA: TGTGCCTGGAGTGTAAGTCCAGCGAACACCGGGGAGCTGTTTTTT. Protein product: CAWSVSPANTGELFF.

CDR3 nucleotide sequence: TGTGCCAGCAGCGTAACCCGGGGGGGAGAAGAGACCCAGTACTTC. It codes for CASSVTRGGEETQYF. The V and J genes are TRBV9 and TRBJ2-5; TRBD2 matches at 8 bases. This CDR3 is built from 15 residues. Germline values: CDR1 SGDLS, CDR2 YYNGEE. Germline trimming cut 1 base from V and 3 bases from J; bases unmatched to any gene: 5.

V gene TRBV11-2 combines with J gene TRBJ2-7; 10 bases map to TRBD1. Per germline, CDR1 SGHAT and CDR2 FQNNGV. There are 13 residues in the CDR3. V lost 4 bases, J lost 6 bases, and 3 bases stayed unmatched. The CDR3, as DNA: TGTGCCAGCAGCTGGGACAGGGGAAGCGAGCAGTACGTC. This gives the protein CASSWDRGSEQYV.

V usage is TRBV5-5 and J usage is TRBJ1-2; tentative D call: TRBD1 (5 bases). V was shortened by 0 bases and J by 4 bases, with 13 bases between the two germline ends. The CDR3 sequence is 15 residues long. Germline V CDR1 and CDR2: SGHKS, YYEKEE (reference sequence). CDR3 nucleotides: TGTGCCAGCAGCTTGGACAGGCCAACTTTCTATGGCTACACCTTC. Amino acids: CASSLDRPTFYGYTF.

The chain carries TRBV19 and TRBJ2-1; D is perhaps TRBD2 (6 bases). The length of the CDR3 is 15 residues. With 5 bases removed from V and 5 bases from J, the gap between germline ends came to 16 bases. Germline CDR1 and CDR2: LNHDA and SQIVND (reference sequence). The CDR3 DNA reads TGTGCCAGTAGTCCCTGGGGGGAGGCACACAATGAGCAGTTCTTC. Its protein product is CASSPWGEAHNEQFF.

V usage is TRBV15 and J usage is TRBJ2-3; 13 positions agree with TRBD2. The length of the CDR3 is 19 residues. Germline V lookup: CDR1 LNHNV, CDR2 YYDKDF (reference sequence). V dropped 0 bases and J dropped 5; count of bases not matched to a gene: 11. Here the CDR3 reads CATSRDWGTSGNGGDTQYF. Here the CDR3 DNA reads TGTGCCACCAGCAGAGATTGGGGGACTAGCGGGAACGGGGGAGATACGCAGTATTTT.

This clone appeared a few times. The chain has TRBV19 and TRBJ1-1; D ambiguous. Germline V gene lookup returns CDR1 LNHDA and CDR2 SQIVND (reference sequence). V lost 1 base and J lost 11, with 14 bases in between. The CDR3 contains 13 residues. For the CDR3, the DNA is TGTGCCAGTAGTATAGGAGGTGAAACGGAGGCTTTCTTT. Translating gives CASSIGGETEAFF.

This clone was detected a few times. The V gene is TRBV5-1, the J gene TRBJ2-5; the D is unclear. The CDR3 spans 14 residues. Per the germline V gene, CDR1 is SGHRS and CDR2 is YFSETQ. Trimming stripped 1 base from V and 2 bases from J, with 9 bases between. The CDR3 loop reads CASSLYHLQETQYF. The CDR3, as DNA: TGCGCCAGCAGCTTGTATCACTTACAAGAGACCCAGTACTTC.

The chain links TRBV5-1 to TRBJ2-5; possible D gene TRBD2, 7 bases. The DNA matches TRBJ2-7 better at its end, which makes the J call doubtful. The CDR3 covers 14 residues. CDR1 and CDR2 (germline): SGHRS, YFSETQ. CDR3 region: CASSSLAEGDEQYF. In DNA form, the CDR3 reads TGCGCCAGCAGCAGCCTAGCGGAGGGGGACGAGCAGTACTTC.

The chain combines TRBV19 with TRBJ2-1; TRBD2 might be the D (7 bases). V lost 0 bases and J 8 bases, leaving 20 bases between the germline ends. Germline values: CDR1 LNHDA, CDR2 SQIVND (reference sequence). The CDR3 extends over 17 amino acids. CDR3 coding DNA: TGTGCCAGTAGTATAGATGGACAGTGGCGGGGGTGGGATGAGCAGTTCTTC. This sequence encodes CASSIDGQWRGWDEQFF.

The V and J genes are TRBV10-3 and TRBJ2-7; the D is unclear. Germline CDR1 is ENHRY and CDR2 is SYGVKD. The CDR3 length is 15 residues. V lost 3 bases and J 4 bases, leaving 16 bases between the germline ends. The CDR3 region is CAISEAGGRTYEQYV. CDR3 coding DNA: TGTGCCATCAGTGAAGCTGGCGGTCGAACATACGAGCAGTACGTC.

The chain uses TRBV7-9 and TRBJ2-2; TRBD1 aligns across 11 bases. Trimming at V came to 4 bases and at J to 0 bases, leaving 7 bases not matched to a gene. Germline CDR1 reads SEHNR; CDR2 reads FQNEAQ (reference sequence). This CDR3 contains 18 residues. The CDR3 bases are TGTGCCAGCAGCTACGTCCGGACAGGGGGCGCGAACACCGGGGAGCTGTTTTTT. It encodes CASSYVRTGGANTGELFF. Combining the CDR3 with reference TRBV7-9 and TRBJ2-2 gives the whole variable domain DTGVSQNPRHKITKRGQNVTFRCDPISEHNRLYWYRQTLGQGPEFLTYFQNEAQLEKSRLLSDRFSAERPKGSFSTLEIQRTEQGDSAMYLCASSYVRTGGANTGELFFGEGSRLTVL.

The table lists this clone with a count of one. V and J are TRBV6-1 and TRBJ1-2, with a tentative D call TRBD1 (5 bases). The CDR3 loop spans 15 amino acids. V was shortened by 6 bases and J by 5 bases, with 19 bases between the two germline ends. Looked up from germline, CDR1 is MNHNS and CDR2 is SASEGT. CDR3 residues: CASRPSQGGGYGYTF. CDR3 DNA sequence: TGTGCCAGCAGACCCTCCCAGGGAGGAGGATATGGCTACACCTTC.

Only a few counts were recorded for this clone. The J gene is TRBJ1-6, the V gene TRBV28; the D is unclear. Trimming took 3 bases from V and 8 from J, leaving 5 bases between them. Germline-derived CDR1 and CDR2 are MDHEN and SYDVKM. CDR3 length equals 12 residues. The CDR3 spells CASSFEHSPLHF. CDR3 bases: TGTGCCAGCAGTTTTGAGCATTCACCCCTCCACTTT.

J is TRBJ1-5 and V is TRBV19; 7 bases are shared with TRBD1. The CDR3 totals 15 residues. V lost 6 bases, J lost 3 bases, and 8 bases stayed unmatched. Germline V gene sequence: CDR1 LNHDA, CDR2 SQIVND (reference sequence). CDR3 sequence: CASSLWKGANQPQHF. The CDR3 region has the DNA TGTGCCAGTAGCCTCTGGAAGGGGGCCAATCAGCCCCAGCATTTT. The full variable domain, completed using reference TRBV19 and TRBJ1-5, is DGGITQSPKYLFRKEGQNVTLSCEQNLNHDAMYWYRQDPGQGLRLIYYSQIVNDFQKGDIAEGYSVSREKKESFPLTVTSAQKNPTAFYLCASSLWKGANQPQHFGDGTRLSIL.

This clone was picked up a small number of times. The sample carries other DNA sequences with the same CDR3. V gene TRBV5-1 combines with J gene TRBJ2-5; D unresolved. The V and J ends lost 4 bases and 1 base respectively, with 2 bases between them. CDR1 SGHRS and CDR2 YFSETQ come from the germline V gene. This CDR3 spans 11 amino acids. The CDR3 is CASSLQETQYF. The CDR3, as DNA: TGCGCCAGCAGCCTCCAAGAGACCCAGTACTTC.

The chain has TRBV28 and TRBJ1-6; TRBD1 aligns across 7 bases. Germline lookup yields CDR1 MDHEN and CDR2 SYDVKM. CDR3 length equals 16 residues. J lost 4 bases, V lost 7 bases, and 10 bases had no gene match. The CDR3 region has the DNA TGTGCCAGCACTGAAAACCGGGACAGTTATAATTCACCCCTCCACTTT. This encodes CASTENRDSYNSPLHF.

This chain links TRBV28 with TRBJ2-1; maybe TRBD2 (5 bases). The CDR3 loop spans 14 amino acids. Germline CDR1 reads MDHEN; CDR2 reads SYDVKM. The V and J ends lost 2 bases and 3 bases respectively, with 8 bases between them. DNA of the CDR3: TGTGCCAGCAGTTTACCCGGGGTCTACAATGAGCAGTTCTTC. It specifies CASSLPGVYNEQFF.

The chain employs TRBV19 and TRBJ1-2; D possibly corresponds to TRBD1 (6 bases). V gave up 7 bases and J gave up 3 bases, with 15 bases separating them. The CDR3 runs 14 residues. CDR1 is LNHDA, CDR2 SQIVND, per germline (reference sequence). CDR3: CASTQDSYDYGYTF. CDR3 bases: TGTGCCAGTACGCAGGACAGTTACGACTATGGCTACACCTTC.

The genes are TRBV7-2 and TRBJ2-7; a weak D match, TRBD2 (5 bases). The CDR3 loop spans 14 amino acids. V was cut by 5 bases and J by 1 base, with 12 bases left in between. Germline lookup yields CDR1 SGHTA and CDR2 FQGNSA. The CDR3 is CASSHGGSSYEQYV. In DNA form, the CDR3 reads TGTGCCAGCAGCCATGGAGGATCGTCCTACGAGCAGTACGTC.

The rearrangement joins TRBV7-9 to TRBJ1-6; TRBD1 agrees at 7 bases. The CDR3 totals 14 residues. V lost 3 bases and J lost 7; bases outside the gene matches: 3. Germline lookup yields CDR1 SEHNR and CDR2 FQNEAQ (reference sequence). CDR3 bases: TGTGCCAGCAGCTTCGGGACAGCGAATTCACCCCTCCACTTT. This codes for CASSFGTANSPLHF.

This clone was observed a single time. The J gene is TRBJ2-7, the V gene TRBV28; 9 positions match TRBD1. Trimming cost V 7 bases and J 4 bases; bases outside gene matches: 11. Germline V gene data show CDR1 as MDHEN and CDR2 as SYDVKM. The length of the CDR3 is 15 residues. CDR3 coding DNA: TGTGCCAGCACTCCCGGGACAGGGCTCGTTTACGAGCAGTACTTC. Translation gives CASTPGTGLVYEQYF.

The chain couples TRBV4-1 to TRBJ2-5, with TRBD1 as a possible D gene (5 bases). Looked up from germline, CDR1 is MGHRA and CDR2 is YSYEKL. V was cut by 3 bases and J by 4 bases, with 9 bases left in between. The CDR3 has 13 amino acids. The CDR3: CASSHTRGETQYF. In nucleotides, the CDR3 is TGCGCCAGCAGCCACACAAGGGGAGAGACCCAGTACTTC.

The V and J genes are TRBV28 and TRBJ1-2, with 10 bases identical to TRBD1. The CDR3 consists of 15 residues. Germline CDR1 MDHEN, CDR2 SYDVKM. V shed 5 bases, J shed 8 bases, and the junction held 11 bases outside the gene matches. CDR3 amino acids: CASSPPGQGTRGYTF. CDR3 nucleotide sequence: TGTGCCAGCAGTCCCCCGGGACAGGGGACTAGAGGCTACACCTTC.

This clone was recorded a few times. The CDR3 region is CASSGRAGTNTEAFF. The CDR3, as DNA: TGCGCCAGCAGTGGCCGCGCAGGAACAAACACTGAAGCTTTCTTT. J is TRBJ1-1 and V is TRBV10-2; D is ambiguous. V was shortened by 4 bases and J by 2 bases, with 14 bases between the two germline ends. This CDR3 region has 15 residues. Germline loops: CDR1 WSHSY, CDR2 SAAADI.

V usage is TRBV7-2 and J usage is TRBJ2-3; 8 bases agree with TRBD1. This CDR3 spans 16 amino acids. V shed 4 bases and J 4 bases; nucleotides not matched to a gene: 10. Per germline, CDR1 SGHTA and CDR2 FQGNSA. CDR3 DNA sequence: TGTGCCAGCAGCTACACCGGACAGGGCGGAGCAGATACGCAGTATTTT. Protein sequence: CASSYTGQGGADTQYF.

This clone turned up a few times. This chain uses TRBV7-2 with TRBJ2-1; perhaps TRBD2 as D (5 bases). From germline, CDR1 is SGHTA and CDR2 FQGNSA. The CDR3 is made up of 13 amino acids. Trimming shortened V by 3 bases and J by 8 bases, and 11 bases separated the two germline ends. The CDR3 sequence is CASSLRGFDEQFF. CDR3 coding DNA: TGTGCCAGCAGCTTGCGAGGGTTCGATGAGCAGTTCTTC.

This clone was seen a handful of times. J is TRBJ2-2 and V is TRBV9; no clear D. Trimming removed 4 bases from V and 5 bases from J, with 6 bases in between. Germline V gene data show CDR1 as SGDLS and CDR2 as YYNGEE. CDR3 length: 12 amino acids. CDR3 sequence (DNA): TGTGCCAGCAGCCGAGCGACCGGGGAGCTGTTTTTT. Its protein is CASSRATGELFF.